The sequence of this TCR beta chain was determined in a study of blood T cell repertoires in COVID-19. Study information: Acute-phase and convalescent COVID-19 samples originated in the United States, Italy and Spain. PBMCs, B-cell-depleted T cells, or T cells provided the cDNA or gDNA that made up the material.

This CDR3 is 12 amino acids long. The V gene's germline CDR1 is GTSNPN and CDR2 SVGIG (reference sequence). V dropped 7 bases and J dropped 2 bases, with 8 bases sitting between them. Sequencing was performed with immunoSEQ multiplex PCR; in TCRdb, only in-frame clones are kept and a portion is missing. The sample carries just over 300,000 clones, almost 90% recorded once. Those enrolled, adults aged roughly 18 to 89 years, came from roughly 22 US areas. Clinical history reported by participants formed the basis on which cohorts were assigned. This chain links TRBV30 with TRBJ1-4; D is possibly TRBD1 (5 bases). This TCR was sampled from a woman younger than 30 with acute COVID-19. The source material was PBMCs or T cells enriched from blood (not recorded which). CDR3 nucleotides: TGTGCCTCGGGGACTACTAATGAAAAACTGTTTTTT. Amino acids: CASGTTNEKLFF.